Here is one T cell receptor (beta chain) with its context. Its target is unknown. Germline is not matched at one junction end, which may reflect a read error. Extraction also yielded germline DNA, while blood RNA was obtained from unsorted whole blood. With a constant-region primer, TCR beta cDNA was made from approximately 450 ng of total RNA. Slightly modified ARM-PCR with three nested multiplex PCR rounds yielded TCR beta libraries. MiXCR was run by TCRdb on the multiplex PCR reads, yielding one entry per CDR3 protein. The sample comprises more than 150,000 distinct CDR3 sequences, 60% of which are singletons, and approximately 68% rests with the top ten. This specimen comes from a study of tumor-infiltrating lymphocytes in primary liver carcinoma. In the study overall: Patients had primary liver carcinoma treated by surgical resection. Aged between 30 and 69 years, the patients were men and women.

Study-wide points: It was in tumors, not blood, that the top-250-clone fraction was significantly higher (p = 0.039). Paired tumor-adjacent and tumor-blood samples overlapped less than tumor region pairs did.

Sequenced input: peripheral blood. This TCR came from a man in his forties with primary liver carcinoma and hepatitis B virus infection.

The DNA of the CDR3 is TGTGCCAGCAGTTCCCTGGAGGACACGACCTACGAACAGTACTTC. As protein: CASSSLEDTTYEQYF. This chain joins TRBV12-3 or TRBV12-4 and TRBJ2-7; TRBD1 or TRBD2 may be the D gene (5 bases each). This CDR3 has 15 amino acids.